Sequencing of this TCR beta chain was carried out in a study of T cells after yellow fever vaccination. This clonotype was counted at least ten times. TCRdb analysed the 5' RACE reads with MiXCR anew, one entry per CDR3 protein. The sample records around 230,000 distinct CDR3 sequences, approximately 6.3% being singletons. The germline V gene encodes CDR1 KGHSH and CDR2 LQKENI. The V and J ends lost 5 bases and 5 bases respectively, with 7 bases between them. The CDR3 sequence is 12 residues long. This specimen was CD4+ T cells sorted from PBMCs, taken on the day of the yellow fever booster vaccination. This clonotype was obtained from a young man who received the YFV17D yellow fever vaccine. The chain couples TRBV18 to TRBJ2-1; unclear D gene. CDR3 DNA sequence: TGTGCCAGCTCAACTTTTAACAATGAGCAGTTCTTC. It encodes CASSTFNNEQFF.